This T cell receptor (beta chain) was obtained from a study of cytomegalovirus exposure and HLA in healthy donors. Study in general: Assignment to the Caucasian-associated ancestry cluster applied to 75% to 85% of the approximately 420 genotyped donors.

Both 60 Vbeta primers and 13 Jbeta primers went into the PCR. Authors' analysis steps: In a later analysis, 8.5 million to 14 million of approximately 80 million unique beta chains occurred in at least two donors. Sequencing used immunoSEQ multiplex PCR; TCRdb keeps in-frame clones, though not all of them. The DNA was the basis for D and trimming; V, J and clone size are from that table. The table records 170,000 or so clones, about 80% of them present only once. As to this clone: Its antigen is unknown.

Per germline, CDR1 MGHRA and CDR2 YSYEKL. The CDR3 is made up of 15 amino acids. V lost 4 bases and J lost 9, with 19 bases in between. Whole-study results and caveats: When analyzed later, the rates of TCR association showed variation by HLA locus, with DRB1 the most and HLA-C the fewest.

This chain connects TRBV4-1 to TRBJ2-1; no reliable D call. The specimen sequenced was PBMCs. The receptor was derived from a woman between 35 and 50 years old in good health and CMV-seronegative. CDR3 sequence: CASSLSLISTGEQFF. The CDR3 DNA reads as TGCGCCAGCAGCCTGAGTCTAATCTCTACGGGTGAGCAGTTCTTC.